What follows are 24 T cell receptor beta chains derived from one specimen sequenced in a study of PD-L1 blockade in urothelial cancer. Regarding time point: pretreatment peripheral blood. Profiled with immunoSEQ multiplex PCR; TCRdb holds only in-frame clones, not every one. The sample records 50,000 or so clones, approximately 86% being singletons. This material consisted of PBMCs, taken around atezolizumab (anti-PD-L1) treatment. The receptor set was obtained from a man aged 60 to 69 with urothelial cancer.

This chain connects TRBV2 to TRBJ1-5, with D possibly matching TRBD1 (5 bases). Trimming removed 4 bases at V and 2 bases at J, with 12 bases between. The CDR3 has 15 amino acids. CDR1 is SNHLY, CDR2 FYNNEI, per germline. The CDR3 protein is CASSGRGGGNQPQHF. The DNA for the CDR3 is TGTGCCAGCAGTGGAAGGGGTGGGGGCAATCAGCCCCAGCATTTT.

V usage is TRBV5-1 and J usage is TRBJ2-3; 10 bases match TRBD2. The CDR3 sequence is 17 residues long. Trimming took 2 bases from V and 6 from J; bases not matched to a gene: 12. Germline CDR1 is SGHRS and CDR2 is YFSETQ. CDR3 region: CASSLGLAAAPADTQYF. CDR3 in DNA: TGCGCCAGCAGCTTAGGACTAGCGGCCGCCCCTGCCGATACGCAGTATTTT.

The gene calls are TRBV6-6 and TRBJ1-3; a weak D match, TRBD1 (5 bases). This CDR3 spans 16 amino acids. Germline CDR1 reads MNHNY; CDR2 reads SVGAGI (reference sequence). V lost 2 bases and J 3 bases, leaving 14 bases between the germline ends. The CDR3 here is CASSYAGPRSGNTIYF. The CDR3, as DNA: TGTGCCAGCAGTTACGCGGGGCCCCGAAGTGGAAACACCATATATTTT.

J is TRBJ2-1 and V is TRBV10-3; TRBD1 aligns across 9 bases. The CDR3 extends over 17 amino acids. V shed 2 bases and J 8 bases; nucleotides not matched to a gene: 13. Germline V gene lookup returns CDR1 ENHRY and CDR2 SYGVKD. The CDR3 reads CAISETSGTGLPHEQFF. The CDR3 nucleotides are TGTGCCATCAGTGAGACGTCCGGGACAGGGCTTCCCCATGAGCAGTTCTTC.

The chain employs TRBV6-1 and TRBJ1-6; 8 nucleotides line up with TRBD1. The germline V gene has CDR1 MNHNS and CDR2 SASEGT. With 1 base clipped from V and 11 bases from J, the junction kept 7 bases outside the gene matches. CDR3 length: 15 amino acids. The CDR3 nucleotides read TGTGCCAGCAGTGAAGGAGACACAGGGGGGACACCCCTCCACTTT. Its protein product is CASSEGDTGGTPLHF.

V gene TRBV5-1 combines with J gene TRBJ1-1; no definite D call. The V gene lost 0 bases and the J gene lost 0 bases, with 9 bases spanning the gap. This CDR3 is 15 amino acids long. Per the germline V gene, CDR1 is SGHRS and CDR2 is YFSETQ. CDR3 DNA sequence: TGCGCCAGCAGCTTGGTTGGAGTAATGAACACTGAAGCTTTCTTT. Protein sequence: CASSLVGVMNTEAFF. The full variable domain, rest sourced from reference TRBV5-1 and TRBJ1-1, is KAGVTQTPRYLIKTRGQQVTLSCSPISGHRSVSWYQQTPGQGLQFLFEYFSETQRNKGNFPGRFSGRQFSNSRSEMNVSTLELGDSALYLCASSLVGVMNTEAFFGQGTRLTVV.

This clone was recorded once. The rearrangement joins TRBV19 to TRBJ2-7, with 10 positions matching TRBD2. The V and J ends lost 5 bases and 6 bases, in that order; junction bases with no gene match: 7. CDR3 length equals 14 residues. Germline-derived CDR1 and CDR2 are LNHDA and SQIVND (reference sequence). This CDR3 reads CASSLASGSLEQYF. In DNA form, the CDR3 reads TGTGCCAGTAGTCTCGCTAGCGGGAGTCTCGAGCAGTACTTC.

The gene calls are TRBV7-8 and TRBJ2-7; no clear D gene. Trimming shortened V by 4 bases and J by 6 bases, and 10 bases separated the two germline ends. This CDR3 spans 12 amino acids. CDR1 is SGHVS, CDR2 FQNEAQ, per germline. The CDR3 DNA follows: TGTGCCAGCAGCTCTTATCAAGCCGAGCAGTACTTC. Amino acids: CASSSYQAEQYF. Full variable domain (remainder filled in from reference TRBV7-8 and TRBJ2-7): GAGVSQSPRYKVAKRGQDVALRCDPISGHVSLFWYQQALGQGPEFLTYFQNEAQLDKSGLPSDRFFAERPEGSVSTLKIQRTQQEDSAVYLCASSSYQAEQYFGPGTRLTVT.

The CDR3: CASSLVGGGPKDTQYF. Written as DNA, the CDR3 is TGTGCCAGCAGCTTAGTCGGGGGAGGGCCGAAAGATACGCAGTATTTT. The chain couples TRBV7-9 to TRBJ2-3, with 7 bases matching TRBD2. Trimming took 1 base from V and 5 from J; bases not matched to a gene: 9. Germline V CDR1 and CDR2: SEHNR, FQNEAQ (reference sequence). There are 16 residues in the CDR3.

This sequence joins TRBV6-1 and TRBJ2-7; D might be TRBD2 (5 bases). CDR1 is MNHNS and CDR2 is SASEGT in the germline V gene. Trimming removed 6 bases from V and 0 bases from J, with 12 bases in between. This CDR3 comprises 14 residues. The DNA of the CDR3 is TGTGCCAGCAGAACAGCGGATCTCTCCTACGAGCAGTACTTC. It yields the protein CASRTADLSYEQYF.

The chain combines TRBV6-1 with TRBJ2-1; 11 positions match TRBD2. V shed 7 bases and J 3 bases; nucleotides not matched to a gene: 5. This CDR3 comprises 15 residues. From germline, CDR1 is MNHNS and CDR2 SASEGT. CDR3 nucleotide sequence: TGTGCCAGCAACCGACTAGCGGGGTACTACAATGAGCAGTTCTTC. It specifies CASNRLAGYYNEQFF.

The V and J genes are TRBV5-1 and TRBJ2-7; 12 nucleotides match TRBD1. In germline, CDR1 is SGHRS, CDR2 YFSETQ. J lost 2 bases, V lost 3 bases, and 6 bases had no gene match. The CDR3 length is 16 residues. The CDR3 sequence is CASSSAGTGGAYEQYF. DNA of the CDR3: TGCGCCAGCAGCTCAGCCGGGACAGGGGGCGCCTACGAGCAGTACTTC.

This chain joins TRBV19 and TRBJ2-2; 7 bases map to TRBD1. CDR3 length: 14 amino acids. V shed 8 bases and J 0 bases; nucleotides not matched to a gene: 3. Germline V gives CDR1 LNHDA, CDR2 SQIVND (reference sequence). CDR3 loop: CASSGTANTGELFF. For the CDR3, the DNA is TGTGCCAGTTCCGGGACAGCGAACACCGGGGAGCTGTTTTTT.

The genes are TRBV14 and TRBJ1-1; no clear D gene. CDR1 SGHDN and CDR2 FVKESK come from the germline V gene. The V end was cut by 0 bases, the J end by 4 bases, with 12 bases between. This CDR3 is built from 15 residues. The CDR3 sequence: CASSQDIGRSTEAFF. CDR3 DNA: TGTGCCAGCAGCCAAGATATTGGTAGATCCACTGAAGCTTTCTTT. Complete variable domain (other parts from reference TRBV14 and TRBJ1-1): EAGVTQFPSHSVIEKGQTVTLRCDPISGHDNLYWYRRVMGKEIKFLLHFVKESKQDESGMPNNRFLAERTGGTYSTLKVQPAELEDSGVYFCASSQDIGRSTEAFFGQGTRLTVV.

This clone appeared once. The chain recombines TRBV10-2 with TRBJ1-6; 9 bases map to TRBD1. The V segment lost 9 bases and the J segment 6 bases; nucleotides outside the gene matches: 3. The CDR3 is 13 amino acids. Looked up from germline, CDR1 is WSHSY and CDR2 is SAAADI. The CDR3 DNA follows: TGCGCCAGTACAGGGGGCGCTAATTCACCCCTCCACTTT. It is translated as CASTGGANSPLHF.

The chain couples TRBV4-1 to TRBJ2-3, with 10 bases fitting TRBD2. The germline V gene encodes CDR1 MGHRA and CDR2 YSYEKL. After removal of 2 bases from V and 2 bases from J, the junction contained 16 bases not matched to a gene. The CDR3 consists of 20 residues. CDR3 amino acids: CASSQPRLAGQGTNTDTQYF. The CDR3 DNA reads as TGCGCCAGCAGCCAACCCAGACTAGCGGGCCAGGGAACAAACACAGATACGCAGTATTTT.

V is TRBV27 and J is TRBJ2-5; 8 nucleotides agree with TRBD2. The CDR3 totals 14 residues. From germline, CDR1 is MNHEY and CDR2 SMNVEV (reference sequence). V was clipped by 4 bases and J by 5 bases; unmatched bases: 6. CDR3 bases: TGTGCCAGCAGTTCCCCGGGACTAGGGGAGACCCAGTACTTC. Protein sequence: CASSSPGLGETQYF.

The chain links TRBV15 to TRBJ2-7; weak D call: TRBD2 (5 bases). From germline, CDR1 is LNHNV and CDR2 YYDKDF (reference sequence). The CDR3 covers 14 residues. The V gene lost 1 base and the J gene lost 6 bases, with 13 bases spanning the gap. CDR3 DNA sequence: TGTGCCACCAGCAGAGTTGGTTCGGGGAGCGAGCAGTACTTC. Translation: CATSRVGSGSEQYF.

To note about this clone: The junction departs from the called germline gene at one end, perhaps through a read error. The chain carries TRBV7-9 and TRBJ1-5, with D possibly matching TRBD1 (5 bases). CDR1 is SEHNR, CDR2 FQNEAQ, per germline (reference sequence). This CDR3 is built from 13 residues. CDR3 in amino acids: CASSLGTGQSQHF. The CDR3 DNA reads TGTGCCAGCAGCTTGGGGACTGGTCAGTCCCAGCATTTT.

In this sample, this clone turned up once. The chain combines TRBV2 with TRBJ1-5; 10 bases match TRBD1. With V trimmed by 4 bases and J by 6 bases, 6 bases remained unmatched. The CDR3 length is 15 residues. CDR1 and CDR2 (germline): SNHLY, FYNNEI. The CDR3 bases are TGTGCCAGCAGTGCCGGGACAGGGGTTGTTCAGCCCCAGCATTTT. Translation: CASSAGTGVVQPQHF.

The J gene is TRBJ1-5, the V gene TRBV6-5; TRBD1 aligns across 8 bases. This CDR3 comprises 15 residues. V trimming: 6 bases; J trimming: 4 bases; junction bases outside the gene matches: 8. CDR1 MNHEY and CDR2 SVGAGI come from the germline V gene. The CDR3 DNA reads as TGTGCCAGCAGCAAAGACAGGGGATTTAATCAGCCCCAGCATTTT. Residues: CASSKDRGFNQPQHF.

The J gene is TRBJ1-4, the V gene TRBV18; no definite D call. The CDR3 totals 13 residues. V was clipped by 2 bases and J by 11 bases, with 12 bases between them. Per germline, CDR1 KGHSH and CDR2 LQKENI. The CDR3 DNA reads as TGTGCCAGCTCACCAGAGAACGCGGCTAAACTGTTTTTT. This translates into CASSPENAAKLFF.

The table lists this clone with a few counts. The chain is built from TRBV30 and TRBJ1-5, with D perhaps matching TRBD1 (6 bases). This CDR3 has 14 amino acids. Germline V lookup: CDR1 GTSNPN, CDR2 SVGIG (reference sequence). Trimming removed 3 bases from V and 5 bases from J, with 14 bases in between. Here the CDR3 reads CAWSLNSGDQPQHF. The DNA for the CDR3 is TGTGCCTGGAGCTTAAACTCAGGGGATCAGCCCCAGCATTTT.

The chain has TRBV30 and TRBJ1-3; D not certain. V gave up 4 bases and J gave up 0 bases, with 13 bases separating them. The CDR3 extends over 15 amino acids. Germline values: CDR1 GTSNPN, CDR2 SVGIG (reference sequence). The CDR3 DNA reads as TGTGCCTGGACCCGAGGCAGCGGCTCTGGAAACACCATATATTTT. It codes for CAWTRGSGSGNTIYF. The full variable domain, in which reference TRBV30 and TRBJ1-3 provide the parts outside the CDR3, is SQTIHQWPATLVQPVGSPLSLECTVEGTSNPNLYWYRQAAGRGLQLLFYSVGIGQISSEVPQNLSASRPQDRQFILSSKKLLLSDSGFYLCAWTRGSGSGNTIYFGEGSWLTVV.